The 30 T cell receptor beta chains given below trace back to one sample, sequenced in a study of blood T cell repertoires in COVID-19. Measured with immunoSEQ multiplex PCR; TCRdb has only the in-frame clones, and not every one. In the table there are around 230,000 clones, approximately 87% of which are singletons. Sequencing was done on a sample of peripheral blood. The receptors here all came from a woman between 65 and 79 years old with active or convalescent COVID-19.

The genes are TRBV29-1 and TRBJ1-1, with 7 bases aligning to TRBD1. The CDR3 totals 13 residues. V dropped 5 bases and J dropped 2; count of bases not matched to a gene: 5. The germline gives CDR1 SQVTM, CDR2 ANQGSEA. The CDR3 reads CSVHRQGNTEAFF. Written as DNA, the CDR3 is TGCAGCGTTCATAGACAGGGAAACACTGAAGCTTTCTTT.

The J gene is TRBJ1-6, the V gene TRBV5-1, with D perhaps TRBD1 (6 bases). Per the germline V gene, CDR1 is SGHRS and CDR2 is YFSETQ. V was trimmed by 0 bases and J by 10 bases, leaving 11 bases between them. This CDR3 comprises 14 residues. The CDR3 spells CASSLGQAVSPLHF. CDR3 nucleotides: TGCGCCAGCAGCTTGGGACAGGCGGTATCACCCCTCCACTTT.

This clone appeared once. The chain combines TRBV3-1 (or the pseudogene TRBV3-2) with TRBJ2-7; tentative D call: TRBD1 (5 bases). V lost 0 bases to trimming and J lost 5 bases, with 8 bases between them. This CDR3 has 13 residues. Germline V gene sequence: CDR1 LGHDT, CDR2 YNNKEL (reference sequence). CDR3 coding DNA: TGTGCCAGCAGCCAAGAGGGGCTAGACGAGCAGTACTTC. Its translation: CASSQEGLDEQYF.

The J gene is TRBJ2-3, the V gene TRBV4-1, with 12 bases identical to TRBD2. The CDR3 has 17 residues. Trimming took 5 bases from V and 0 from J; bases not matched to a gene: 6. Per the germline V gene, CDR1 is MGHRA and CDR2 is YSYEKL. This CDR3 reads CASSFQGLAGSTDTQYF. As DNA, the CDR3 is TGCGCCAGCAGCTTCCAGGGACTAGCGGGTAGCACAGATACGCAGTATTTT.

The table lists this clone with a count of one. This chain uses TRBV5-1 with TRBJ2-1, with D possibly being TRBD2 (7 bases). V was shortened by 4 bases and J by 4 bases, with 15 bases between the two germline ends. The CDR3 is made up of 15 amino acids. The germline gives CDR1 SGHRS, CDR2 YFSETQ. The CDR3 loop is CASSRGASEYNEQFF. The CDR3 nucleotides read TGCGCCAGCAGCCGGGGGGCTAGCGAGTACAATGAGCAGTTCTTC. The variable domain in full, with the rest retrieved from reference TRBV5-1 and TRBJ2-1, is KAGVTQTPRYLIKTRGQQVTLSCSPISGHRSVSWYQQTPGQGLQFLFEYFSETQRNKGNFPGRFSGRQFSNSRSEMNVSTLELGDSALYLCASSRGASEYNEQFFGPGTRLTVL.

This chain uses TRBV9 with TRBJ2-7; D perhaps matches TRBD2 (5 bases). The germline gives CDR1 SGDLS, CDR2 YYNGEE. The CDR3 consists of 14 residues. V lost 0 bases to trimming and J lost 2 bases, with 9 bases between them. CDR3 in DNA: TGTGCCAGCAGCGTAGATAGCGTAACCTACGAGCAGTACTTC. Its protein is CASSVDSVTYEQYF. Full variable domain (remainder filled in from reference TRBV9 and TRBJ2-7): DSGVTQTPKHLITATGQRVTLRCSPRSGDLSVYWYQQSLDQGLQFLIQYYNGEERAKGNILERFSAQQFPDLHSELNLSSLELGDSALYFCASSVDSVTYEQYFGPGTRLTVT.

The V and J genes are TRBV3-1 (or the pseudogene TRBV3-2) and TRBJ1-2, with a tentative D call TRBD1 (6 bases). Germline loops: CDR1 LGHDT, CDR2 YNNKEL (reference sequence). With 6 bases removed from V and 8 bases from J, the gap between germline ends came to 16 bases. CDR3 length: 13 amino acids. CDR3 amino acids: CASSINRAWGYTF. In DNA form, the CDR3 reads TGTGCCAGCAGTATCAACAGGGCCTGGGGCTACACCTTC.

The chain links TRBV20-1 to TRBJ1-6; D is uncertain. The CDR3 contains 17 residues. The germline CDR1 and CDR2 sequences are DFQATT and SNEGSKA (reference sequence). V was trimmed by 3 bases and J by 3 bases, leaving 18 bases between them. The chain's CDR3 is CSASRPTPLDYNSPLHF. As DNA, the CDR3 is TGCAGTGCTAGTCGGCCGACCCCACTAGACTATAATTCACCCCTCCACTTT.

This clone was observed a handful of times. The chain uses TRBV5-1 and TRBJ2-5; 11 bases align to TRBD2. The germline V gene encodes CDR1 SGHRS and CDR2 YFSETQ. The V gene end was trimmed by 0 bases and the J gene end by 5 bases; junction bases not matched to a gene: 6. The CDR3 loop spans 16 amino acids. The CDR3 loop reads CASSLGLAGGVETQYF. Here the CDR3 DNA reads TGCGCCAGCAGCTTGGGGCTAGCGGGGGGTGTGGAGACCCAGTACTTC.

The V gene is TRBV11-3, the J gene TRBJ1-6; maybe TRBD1 (6 bases). V lost 5 bases and J 7 bases, leaving 12 bases between the germline ends. This CDR3 contains 14 residues. Germline V lookup: CDR1 SGHNT, CDR2 YENEEA. The CDR3 reads CASSQTGLNSPLHF. Written as DNA, the CDR3 is TGTGCCAGCAGCCAAACAGGGCTCAATTCACCCCTCCACTTT.

This chain uses TRBV19 with TRBJ2-2, with 7 bases identical to TRBD1. The CDR3 is 13 amino acids. The ends lost 7 bases at V and 4 bases at J; junction bases unmatched: 3. Germline V gene data show CDR1 as LNHDA and CDR2 as SQIVND (reference sequence). CDR3 in amino acids: CASKGGVTGELFF. For the CDR3, the DNA is TGTGCCAGTAAAGGGGGCGTCACCGGGGAGCTGTTTTTT.

V gene TRBV18 combines with J gene TRBJ1-2; possibly TRBD1 for D (5 bases). The V gene's germline CDR1 is KGHSH and CDR2 LQKENI. CDR3 length: 16 residues. V lost 0 bases to trimming and J lost 4 bases, with 15 bases between them. CDR3 in amino acids: CASSPPHTGSTYGYTF. The CDR3 bases are TGTGCCAGCTCACCACCGCATACAGGCTCCACCTATGGCTACACCTTC.

This chain connects TRBV29-1 to TRBJ1-5; tentative D call: TRBD1 (6 bases). This CDR3 region has 13 residues. Germline V CDR1 and CDR2: SQVTM, ANQGSEA. Trimming removed 4 bases at V and 3 bases at J, with 10 bases between. The CDR3 is CSVGGGANQPQHF. The CDR3 coding sequence is TGCAGCGTTGGAGGGGGGGCCAATCAGCCCCAGCATTTT. The full variable domain, its missing parts supplied by reference TRBV29-1 and TRBJ1-5, is SAVISQKPSRDICQRGTSLTIQCQVDSQVTMMFWYRQQPGQSLTLIATANQGSEATYESGFVIDKFPISRPNLTFSTLTVSNMSPEDSSIYLCSVGGGANQPQHFGDGTRLSIL.

CDR3 nucleotide sequence: TGTGCCAGTAGTAAGGGGACAGACAACACCGGGGAGCTGTTTTTT. This translates into CASSKGTDNTGELFF. This chain joins TRBV19 and TRBJ2-2; 7 bases align to TRBD1. Germline CDR1 LNHDA, CDR2 SQIVND (reference sequence). The CDR3 extends over 15 amino acids. V shed 4 bases, J shed 2 bases, and the junction held 4 bases outside the gene matches.

J is TRBJ2-7 and V is TRBV19, with 7 bases lining up with TRBD1. Germline V gene lookup returns CDR1 LNHDA and CDR2 SQIVND (reference sequence). The CDR3 totals 16 residues. The V gene end was trimmed by 6 bases and the J gene end by 3 bases; junction bases not matched to a gene: 14. The CDR3 here is CASRAFGRQGDYEQYF. CDR3 DNA sequence: TGTGCCAGTAGGGCTTTCGGAAGACAGGGTGACTACGAGCAGTACTTC.

The CDR3 DNA reads as TGCAGCGGGGGGGGCACCAGCTATGGCTACACCTTC. Encoded protein: CSGGGTSYGYTF. The chain employs TRBV29-1 and TRBJ1-2; D possibly corresponds to TRBD1 (6 bases). Trimming removed 7 bases from V and 4 bases from J, with 13 bases in between. Germline V lookup: CDR1 SQVTM, CDR2 ANQGSEA. This CDR3 has 12 amino acids.

The rearrangement uses TRBV7-2 and TRBJ2-1; 8 nucleotides align to TRBD2. The CDR3 totals 18 residues. CDR1 and CDR2 from the germline V gene are SGHTA and FQGNSA. V was pared by 2 bases and J by 8 bases, with 17 bases of the junction left unmatched. The CDR3 DNA sequence: TGTGCCAGCAGCTTACGGGGGAGCTCTCGCGGGGGGCGGGATGAGCAGTTCTTC. As protein: CASSLRGSSRGGRDEQFF.

The gene calls are TRBV5-1 and TRBJ1-4; 7 bases match TRBD1. Losses at the gene ends were 4 bases for V and 5 bases for J; bases not matched to a gene: 8. Germline V lookup: CDR1 SGHRS, CDR2 YFSETQ. The length of the CDR3 is 15 residues. Written as DNA, the CDR3 is TGCGCCAGCAGCATTAGAGGGGGCCCGAATGAAAAACTGTTTTTT. Translating gives CASSIRGGPNEKLFF.

This rearrangement joins TRBV13 to TRBJ2-1, with 10 bases fitting TRBD2. The CDR3 length is 22 residues. With 1 base clipped from V and 4 bases from J, the junction kept 22 bases outside the gene matches. Germline loops: CDR1 PRHDT, CDR2 FYEKMQ (reference sequence). This CDR3 is CASSLVPLGQSFGLAAYNEQFF. The CDR3 DNA follows: TGTGCCAGCAGCTTAGTCCCCCTTGGCCAGTCCTTCGGACTAGCGGCTTACAATGAGCAGTTCTTC. Based on the CDR3 plus reference TRBV13 and TRBJ2-1, the full variable domain is AAGVIQSPRHLIKEKRETATLKCYPIPRHDTVYWYQQGPGQDPQFLISFYEKMQSDKGSIPDRFSAQQFSDYHSELNMSSLELGDSALYFCASSLVPLGQSFGLAAYNEQFFGPGTRLTVL.

V and J are TRBV3-1 (or the pseudogene TRBV3-2) and TRBJ1-3, with a tentative D call TRBD1 (6 bases). The CDR3 length is 14 residues. Germline-derived CDR1 and CDR2 are LGHDT and YNNKEL (reference sequence). V gave up 4 bases and J gave up 3 bases, with 10 bases separating them. The CDR3 DNA sequence: TGTGCCAGCAGCCTGAGGACAGTTGGAAACACCATATATTTT. Translating gives CASSLRTVGNTIYF.

This clone was counted once. This sequence joins TRBV5-1 and TRBJ2-2, with 10 bases that match TRBD2. The germline V gene has CDR1 SGHRS and CDR2 YFSETQ. Losses at the gene ends were 7 bases for V and 5 bases for J; bases not matched to a gene: 11. CDR3 length: 16 amino acids. For the CDR3, the DNA is TGCGCCAGCTCCGAGCAGCGGGGGGGCGGAACCGGGGAGCTGTTTTTT. This codes for CASSEQRGGGTGELFF.

This chain connects TRBV5-1 to TRBJ1-3; 7 bases are shared with TRBD1. The germline V gene encodes CDR1 SGHRS and CDR2 YFSETQ. The CDR3 length is 14 residues. Germline trimming cut 7 bases from V and 4 bases from J; bases unmatched to any gene: 8. CDR3 in DNA: TGCGCCAGCGCCCCGGGACAGCCGGGAAACACCATATATTTT. Protein product: CASAPGQPGNTIYF.

In this sample, this clone turned up once. The J gene is TRBJ2-2, the V gene TRBV4-1; D is uncertain. CDR1 is MGHRA, CDR2 YSYEKL, per germline. V was trimmed by 6 bases and J by 1 base, leaving 6 bases between them. The CDR3 contains 13 residues. This CDR3 reads CASSQKNTGELFF. The CDR3 bases are TGCGCCAGCAGTCAGAAGAACACCGGGGAGCTGTTTTTT.

Only one count was recorded for this clone. The chain's CDR3 is CASSYTHISSGNTIYF. For the CDR3, the DNA is TGTGCCAGCAGTTACACCCACATAAGCTCTGGAAACACCATATATTTT. This chain uses TRBV6-5 with TRBJ1-3; D is unresolved. The CDR3 runs to 16 residues. V was clipped by 2 bases and J by 0 bases, with 11 bases between them. Germline loops: CDR1 MNHEY, CDR2 SVGAGI.

The V and J genes are TRBV28 and TRBJ1-1; D call uncertain. The CDR3 totals 14 residues. The V end lost 11 bases, the J end lost 7 bases, and 23 bases lay between the germline ends. From germline, CDR1 is MDHEN and CDR2 SYDVKM. CDR3 in DNA: TGTGCCGTCGTCCGTCCGGGAGAGGGAAATGAAGCTTTCTTT. Protein sequence: CAVVRPGEGNEAFF.

This chain joins TRBV9 and TRBJ1-3; 7 bases agree with TRBD1. Per germline, CDR1 SGDLS and CDR2 YYNGEE. The CDR3 length is 15 residues. Losses at the gene ends were 4 bases for V and 0 bases for J; bases not matched to a gene: 4. CDR3 sequence reads: CASSQTGSSGNTIYF. The CDR3 coding sequence is TGTGCCAGCAGCCAGACAGGGAGCTCTGGAAACACCATATATTTT.

This clone has a single count. This chain uses TRBV11-2 with TRBJ1-1; D ambiguous. Germline CDR1 SGHAT, CDR2 FQNNGV. The ends were cut back, 5 bases at V and 4 bases at J, with 14 bases in the middle. This CDR3 comprises 14 residues. The CDR3 loop reads CASSPYNSGTEAFF. In DNA, the CDR3 is TGTGCCAGCAGCCCATATAATTCGGGCACTGAAGCTTTCTTT.

This clone occurred a few times. The chain combines TRBV19 with TRBJ1-2; 7 bases agree with TRBD1. Looked up from germline, CDR1 is LNHDA and CDR2 is SQIVND (reference sequence). Trimming took 3 bases from V and 4 from J; bases not matched to a gene: 5. The CDR3 totals 14 residues. The DNA of the CDR3 is TGTGCCAGTAGTATTATGACAGGGAGCTATGGCTACACCTTC. It is translated as CASSIMTGSYGYTF. The full variable domain, rest sourced from reference TRBV19 and TRBJ1-2, is DGGITQSPKYLFRKEGQNVTLSCEQNLNHDAMYWYRQDPGQGLRLIYYSQIVNDFQKGDIAEGYSVSREKKESFPLTVTSAQKNPTAFYLCASSIMTGSYGYTFGSGTRLTVV.

The chain is built from TRBV7-9 and TRBJ2-1; D unresolved. This CDR3 spans 13 amino acids. V shed 2 bases and J shed 3 bases, with 5 bases lying between them. The germline CDR1 and CDR2 sequences are SEHNR and FQNEAQ (reference sequence). CDR3 in amino acids: CASSLLNYNEQFF. CDR3 coding DNA: TGTGCCAGCAGCTTACTAAACTACAATGAGCAGTTCTTC.

V is TRBV6-5 and J is TRBJ2-3; the match to TRBD1 covers 7 bases. Germline V gives CDR1 MNHEY, CDR2 SVGAGI. This CDR3 is 15 amino acids long. Trimming removed 5 bases from V and 7 bases from J; junction bases left unmatched: 12. The CDR3 DNA follows: TGTGCCAGCAGTAGGGGACAGAGGAGGATTAATACGCAGTATTTT. It codes for CASSRGQRRINTQYF.